Below, 8 T cell receptor beta chains from the same sample are listed, as sequenced in a study of blood T cell repertoires in COVID-19. The repertoire was sequenced with immunoSEQ multiplex PCR; TCRdb's copy has only in-frame clones and lacks some. Of roughly 330,000 clones listed, approximately 85% are singletons. Material for sequencing was peripheral blood. The receptors shown here come from a woman between 45 and 65 years old with acute or convalescent COVID-19.

The V and J genes are TRBV30 and TRBJ1-5, with 8 bases lining up with TRBD1. The V gene's germline CDR1 is GTSNPN and CDR2 SVGIG (reference sequence). The CDR3 is 14 residues long. V trimming: 4 bases; J trimming: 2 bases; junction bases outside the gene matches: 4. CDR3: CAWTPGQGNQPQHF. Here the CDR3 DNA reads TGTGCCTGGACTCCGGGACAGGGCAATCAGCCCCAGCATTTT.

This chain links TRBV4-1 with TRBJ2-5, with D possibly TRBD2 on 6 matching bases. Germline V gene sequence: CDR1 MGHRA, CDR2 YSYEKL. V lost 4 bases, J lost 1 base, and 10 bases lay in between. There are 14 residues in the CDR3. The CDR3 loop reads CASSRPGGQETQYF. CDR3 sequence (DNA): TGCGCCAGCAGCCGGCCCGGGGGCCAAGAGACCCAGTACTTC.

This rearrangement joins TRBV28 to TRBJ1-2; 10 bases are shared with TRBD1. The ends lost 8 bases at V and 6 bases at J; junction bases unmatched: 12. Per the germline V gene, CDR1 is MDHEN and CDR2 is SYDVKM. The CDR3 spans 15 residues. The CDR3 region is CASGYPTGGANGYTF. The DNA of the CDR3 is TGTGCCAGCGGGTACCCGACAGGGGGCGCAAATGGCTACACCTTC.

The CDR3 sequence: CASSSIRGRQPQHF. CDR3 DNA: TGTGCCAGCAGTTCTATCAGGGGTCGTCAGCCCCAGCATTTT. This rearrangement joins TRBV28 to TRBJ1-5; the D gene is possibly TRBD1 (6 bases). The CDR3 is made up of 14 amino acids. V dropped 4 bases and J dropped 6 bases, with 13 bases sitting between them. Per the germline V gene, CDR1 is MDHEN and CDR2 is SYDVKM.

The CDR3 loop is CASSVDGGYNEQFF. The CDR3 DNA reads as TGTGCCAGCAGCGTAGACGGCGGCTACAATGAGCAGTTCTTC. V and J are TRBV9 and TRBJ2-1, with D unclear. This CDR3 region has 14 residues. Per the germline V gene, CDR1 is SGDLS and CDR2 is YYNGEE. V gave up 0 bases and J gave up 3 bases, with 7 bases separating them.

The rearrangement uses TRBV6-5 and TRBJ2-1; D perhaps matches TRBD1 (6 bases). V was trimmed by 5 bases and J by 0 bases, leaving 11 bases between them. Germline CDR1 is MNHEY and CDR2 is SVGAGI. This CDR3 has 15 amino acids. CDR3 sequence: CASSRDNPSYNEQFF. The CDR3 DNA sequence: TGTGCCAGCAGTAGGGACAATCCCTCCTACAATGAGCAGTTCTTC.

CDR3 sequence reads: CASSYPSDRGTQYF. In DNA form, the CDR3 reads TGTGCCAGCAGTTACCCCAGTGATCGGGGGACCCAGTACTTC. The chain couples TRBV6-5 to TRBJ2-5; D may be TRBD2 (5 bases). The length of the CDR3 is 14 residues. V shed 2 bases and J shed 7 bases, with 14 bases lying between them. Germline V gene data show CDR1 as MNHEY and CDR2 as SVGAGI.

The chain uses TRBV7-9 and TRBJ1-1; D perhaps matches TRBD1 (5 bases). V was trimmed by 5 bases and J by 5 bases, leaving 21 bases between them. CDR3 length: 16 residues. Germline loops: CDR1 SEHNR, CDR2 FQNEAQ (reference sequence). CDR3 sequence (DNA): TGTGCCAGCAGCGATAGGTACGCAGGGTCTGGGACTGAAGCTTTCTTT. Encoded protein: CASSDRYAGSGTEAFF.